These T cell receptor beta chains were read from a single sample in a study of T cells in Graves' hyperthyroidism and ophthalmopathy. TCRdb used MiXCR to reprocess the multiplex PCR reads, holding one entry per CDR3 protein. The top ten hold 15% to 20% of the sample, which has a few hundred thousand distinct CDR3 sequences, 35% to 55% seen once. The sequenced sample consisted of peripheral blood or thyroid tissue (not recorded which). Every receptor here comes from an adult woman with Graves' disease, either hyperthyroidism or ophthalmopathy (not recorded which). CDR3s include the opening cysteine and the closing phenylalanine or tryptophan. A D gene is named only where the DNA matches it firmly. A row's size may be missing; if present it is once, few, many or a size class.

j_gene | abundance | v_gene | d_gene | CDR3aa | CDR3nt
TRBJ1-1 | many | TRBV5-4 | . | CASRVGHSNTEAFF | TGTGCCAGCAGAGTGGGACACTCGAACACTGAAGCTTTCTTT
TRBJ1-1 | . | TRBV7-8 | . | CASSTGGGNTEAFF | TGTGCCAGCAGCACGGGTGGGGGCAACACTGAAGCTTTCTTT
TRBJ2-2 | . | TRBV2 | TRBD2 | CASSALLAGNTGELFF | TGTGCCAGCAGTGCCCTTTTAGCGGGGAACACCGGGGAGCTGTTTTTT
TRBJ1-1 | many | TRBV5-1 | . | CASSFDAERTEAFF | TGCGCCAGCAGCTTTGACGCGGAAAGAACTGAAGCTTTCTTT
TRBJ1-6 | many | TRBV4-1 | . | CASSQAPGDSDSLHF | TGCGCCAGCAGCCAAGCCCCAGGGGATTCGGATTCCCTCCACTTT
TRBJ2-7 | many | TRBV7-7 | TRBD2 | CASSLGPTSGTKPYEQYF | TGTGCTAGCAGCTTAGGACCAACTAGCGGGACAAAACCTTACGAGCAGTACTTC
TRBJ1-2 | . | TRBV20-1 | . | CSAWGGRQPPYTF | TGCAGTGCTTGGGGGGGGAGACAGCCTCCCTACACCTTC
TRBJ2-6 | . | TRBV29-1 | . | CSVENSGANVLTF | TGCAGCGTTGAAAACTCTGGGGCCAACGTCCTGACTTTC
TRBJ2-7 | many | TRBV5-1 | TRBD1 | CASSLVGQGPYEQYF | TGCGCCAGCAGCTTGGTGGGACAGGGCCCTTACGAGCAGTACTTC
TRBJ1-4 | . | TRBV7-8 | . | CASSLAKGRGEKLFF | TGTGCCAGCAGCTTAGCGAAGGGTAGAGGTGAAAAACTGTTTTTT
TRBJ1-4 | . | TRBV5-1 | . | CASSPTTGEKLFF | TGCGCCAGCAGCCCCACGACAGGTGAAAAACTGTTTTTT
TRBJ1-1 | . | TRBV5-1 | . | CASSASRAPSSTEAFF | TGCGCCAGCAGCGCCAGCAGGGCACCTAGCTCCACTGAAGCTTTCTTT
TRBJ2-5 | many | TRBV7-9 | TRBD1 | CASSPDRGGLETQYF | TGTGCTAGCAGCCCGGACAGGGGAGGTTTAGAGACCCAGTACTTC
TRBJ1-5 | . | TRBV2 | . | CASSEQGWKEPQHF | TGTGCCAGCAGTGAACAGGGGTGGAAGGAGCCCCAGCATTTT
TRBJ2-5 | . | TRBV11-2 | TRBD2 | CASSFIAGQETQYF | TGTGCCAGCAGCTTCATAGCGGGCCAAGAGACCCAGTACTTC
TRBJ2-7 | few | TRBV11-2 | TRBD2 | CASSLVTSGGYEQYF | TGTGCCAGCAGCTTAGTGACTAGCGGAGGCTACGAGCAGTACTTC
TRBJ1-1 | . | TRBV7-6 | . | CASRSHGMNTEAFF | TGTGCCAGCAGATCACACGGGATGAACACTGAAGCTTTCTTT
TRBJ1-5 | many | TRBV20-1 | . | CSARDGTDYSNQPQHF | TGCAGTGCTAGAGATGGGACTGATTATAGCAATCAGCCCCAGCATTTT
TRBJ1-1 | . | TRBV30 | TRBD1 | CAWRGTGASRGTEAFF | TGTGCCTGGAGGGGGACAGGTGCTTCGAGGGGCACTGAAGCTTTCTTT
TRBJ1-2 | . | TRBV12-3/TRBV12-4 | . | CASSEGGNGYTF | TGTGCCAGCAGTGAAGGAGGCAATGGCTACACCTTC
TRBJ2-5 | once | TRBV6-2/TRBV6-3 | TRBD1 | CASSEGGQSNQPQYF | TGTGCCAGCAGCGAAGGGGGCCAGAGCAATCAGCCCCAGTACTTC
TRBJ1-1 | . | TRBV7-9 | TRBD1 | CASSPGGPEAFF | TGTGCCAGCAGCCCAGGGGGCCCTGAAGCTTTCTTT
TRBJ1-5 | . | TRBV2 | . | CASSEAGVAQPQHF | TGTGCCAGCAGTGAAGCAGGGGTCGCCCAGCCCCAGCATTTT
TRBJ2-6 | few | TRBV6-5 | . | CASSARDEAYVLTF | TGTGCCAGCAGTGCCCGGGACGAGGCCTACGTCCTGACTTTC
TRBJ2-2 | many | TRBV4-1 | . | CASSQPTGHTGELFF | TGCGCCAGCAGCCAGCCGACAGGTCACACCGGGGAGCTGTTTTTT
TRBJ2-7 | . | TRBV29-1 | . | CSVKDRRATYEQYF | TGCAGCGTGAAGGACAGGAGGGCTACGTACGAGCAGTACTTC
TRBJ1-4 | many | TRBV12-3/TRBV12-4 | TRBD1 | CASSSYILTGDEKLFF | TGTGCCAGCAGCTCCTACATATTGACAGGGGATGAAAAACTGTTTTTT